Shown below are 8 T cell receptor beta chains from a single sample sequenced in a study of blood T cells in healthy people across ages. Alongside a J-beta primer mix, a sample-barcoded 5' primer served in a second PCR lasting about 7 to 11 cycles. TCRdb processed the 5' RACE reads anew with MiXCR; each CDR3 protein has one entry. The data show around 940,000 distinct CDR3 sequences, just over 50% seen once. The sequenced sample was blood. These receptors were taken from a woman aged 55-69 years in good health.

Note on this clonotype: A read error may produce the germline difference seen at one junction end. The CDR3 here is CSAEPDRGRSETQYF. As DNA, the CDR3 is TGCAGCGCTGAACCGGACAGGGGGCGATCCGAGACCCAGTACTTC. The rearrangement links TRBV29-1 to TRBJ2-5; 11 bases map to TRBD1. There are 15 residues in the CDR3. The germline V gene encodes CDR1 SQVTM and CDR2 ANQGSEA.

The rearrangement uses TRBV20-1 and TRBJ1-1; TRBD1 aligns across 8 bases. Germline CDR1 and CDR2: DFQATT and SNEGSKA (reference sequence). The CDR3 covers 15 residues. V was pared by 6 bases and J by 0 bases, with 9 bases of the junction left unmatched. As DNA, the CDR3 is TGCAGTGCCCCAACCCACAGGGGGGTGAACACTGAAGCTTTCTTT. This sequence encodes CSAPTHRGVNTEAFF.

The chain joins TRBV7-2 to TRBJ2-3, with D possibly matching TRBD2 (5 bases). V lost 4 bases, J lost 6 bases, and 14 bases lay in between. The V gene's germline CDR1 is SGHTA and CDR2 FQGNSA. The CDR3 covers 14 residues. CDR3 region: CASSSHMRADTQYF. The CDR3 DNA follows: TGTGCCAGCAGCTCACACATGCGGGCGGATACGCAGTATTTT. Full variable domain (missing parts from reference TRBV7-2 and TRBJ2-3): GAGVSQSPSNKVTEKGKDVELRCDPISGHTALYWYRQSLGQGLEFLIYFQGNSAPDKSGLPSDRFSAERTGGSVSTLTIQRTQQEDSAVYLCASSSHMRADTQYFGPGTRLTVL.

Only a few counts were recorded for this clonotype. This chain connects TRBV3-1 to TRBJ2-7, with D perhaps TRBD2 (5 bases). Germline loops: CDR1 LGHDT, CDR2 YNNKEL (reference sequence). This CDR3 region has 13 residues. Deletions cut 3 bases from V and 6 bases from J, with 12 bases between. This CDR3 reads CASSHGEHPEQYF. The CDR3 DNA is TGTGCCAGCAGCCATGGGGAGCACCCCGAGCAGTACTTC.

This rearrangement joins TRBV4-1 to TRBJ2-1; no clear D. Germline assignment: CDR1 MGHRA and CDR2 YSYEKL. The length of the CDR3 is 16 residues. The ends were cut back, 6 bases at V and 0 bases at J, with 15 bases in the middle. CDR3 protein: CASRGSESSSYNEQFF. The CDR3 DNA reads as TGCGCCAGCAGAGGCTCGGAATCAAGCTCCTACAATGAGCAGTTCTTC.

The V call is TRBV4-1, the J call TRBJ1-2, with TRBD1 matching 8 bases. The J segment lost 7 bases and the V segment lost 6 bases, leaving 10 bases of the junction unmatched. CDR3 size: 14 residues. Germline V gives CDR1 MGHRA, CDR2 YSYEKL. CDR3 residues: CASRSYRGTSGYTF. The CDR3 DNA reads TGCGCCAGCAGGTCCTACAGGGGGACGAGTGGCTACACCTTC.

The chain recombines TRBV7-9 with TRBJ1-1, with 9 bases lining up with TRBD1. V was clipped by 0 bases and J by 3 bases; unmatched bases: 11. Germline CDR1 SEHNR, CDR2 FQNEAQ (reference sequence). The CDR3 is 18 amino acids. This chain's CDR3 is CASSLARSFGTGYTEAFF. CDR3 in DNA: TGTGCCAGCAGCTTAGCGCGTAGTTTTGGGACAGGGTACACTGAAGCTTTCTTT.

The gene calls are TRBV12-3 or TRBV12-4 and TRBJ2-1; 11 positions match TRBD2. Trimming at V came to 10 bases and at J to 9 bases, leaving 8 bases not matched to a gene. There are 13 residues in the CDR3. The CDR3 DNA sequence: TGTGCCACCCGAACACTAGCGGGGGTTGAGCAGTTCTTC. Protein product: CATRTLAGVEQFF.